A selection of T cell receptor beta chains follows, all from one sample in a study of cytomegalovirus exposure and HLA in healthy donors. TCRdb keeps only in-frame clones here, not all; method: immunoSEQ multiplex PCR. The table has 73,000 or so clones, 80% to 90% seen once. Specimen: PBMCs. The receptors here all came from a human donor in good health. Both conserved end residues are part of each CDR3. A D gene is named only where the DNA matches it firmly. The size field is filled for only some rows; it gives once, few, many or a size class.

V	D	J	size	length	DNA	CDR3
TRBV12-5	TRBD1	TRBJ1-2	once	14	TGTGCTAGTGGCACGGACAGGGTGAACTATGGCTACACCTTC	CASGTDRVNYGYTF
TRBV6-1	TRBD1	TRBJ1-6	.	16	TGTGCCAGCAGTGAAATCCACAGGGGGCAGGGGTCACCCCTCCACTTT	CASSEIHRGQGSPLHF
TRBV7-2	TRBD1	TRBJ1-2	.	14	TGTGCCAGCAGCTTAGGGGGGACAGACTATGGCTACACCTTC	CASSLGGTDYGYTF
TRBV6-1	TRBD1	TRBJ1-5	.	16	TGTGCCAGCAGTGCCAGTTCGGGACAGTTCAATCAGCCCCAGCATTTT	CASSASSGQFNQPQHF
TRBV5-5	TRBD2	TRBJ2-3	.	17	TGTGCCAGCAGCCCGGGACTAGCGGGACTTAGCACAGATACGCAGTATTTT	CASSPGLAGLSTDTQYF
TRBV28	.	TRBJ1-1	.	14	TGTGCCAGCGTAAGCGGCCTAGGGAACACTGAAGCTTTCTTT	CASVSGLGNTEAFF
TRBV7-2	.	TRBJ1-4	.	15	TGTGCCAGCAGCTTAGGGGGTAGGCGGGATGAAAAACTGTTTTTT	CASSLGGRRDEKLFF
TRBV29-1	.	TRBJ1-2	.	14	TGCAGCGTTACCCCTAGCGGGACGGTTAGTGGCTACACCTTC	CSVTPSGTVSGYTF
TRBV18	TRBD2	TRBJ2-1	.	18	TGTGCCAGCTCACGGCAGGGTATTAGCGGGGGCGCTCCGAATGAGCAGTTCTTC	CASSRQGISGGAPNEQFF
TRBV28	.	TRBJ1-2	once	11	TGTGCCAGCAGACGGGGCTATGGCTACACCTTC	CASRRGYGYTF
TRBV27	.	TRBJ1-2	.	16	TGTGCCAGCAGTTTAGTACGGGATACACCCCTTTCAGGCTACACCTTC	CASSLVRDTPLSGYTF
TRBV29-1	TRBD1	TRBJ2-2	.	14	TGCAGCGAGCGGACAGGGGGCGCGACCGGGGAGCTGTTTTTT	CSERTGGATGELFF
TRBV7-9	.	TRBJ2-3	.	16	TGTGCCAGCAGCTTTGGTACAGGGTCAAACACAGATACGCAGTATTTT	CASSFGTGSNTDTQYF
TRBV7-8	TRBD2	TRBJ2-3	.	17	TGTGCCAGCAGCATCGGACTAGCGGGGGGAAGCACAGATACGCAGTATTTT	CASSIGLAGGSTDTQYF
TRBV7-9	.	TRBJ2-3	.	11	TGTGCCAGCAGCGTACAGGATACGCAGTATTTT	CASSVQDTQYF
TRBV7-3	TRBD1	TRBJ1-2	few	15	TGTGCCAGCAGCGAGAGTGGACAGGCGAGCTATGGCTACACCTTC	CASSESGQASYGYTF
TRBV11-3	.	TRBJ2-3	.	14	TGTGCCAGCAGCCCGACCCGGCGGGAAGATACGCAGTATTTT	CASSPTRREDTQYF
TRBV30	.	TRBJ2-1	.	13	TGTGCCTGGAGGGCGGGCTCCTACAATGAGCAGTTCTTC	CAWRAGSYNEQFF
TRBV7-3	.	TRBJ1-1	.	13	TGTGCCAGCAGCGTCCAGGGAAACACTGAAGCTTTCTTT	CASSVQGNTEAFF
TRBV9	TRBD1	TRBJ2-7	.	19	TGTGCCAGCAGCGTAGCTATTGGGACAGGGGGCTCTCTCACCTACGAGCAGTACTTC	CASSVAIGTGGSLTYEQYF
TRBV6-1	.	TRBJ2-3	.	15	TGTGCCAGCAGTGAAGGGAGGCTGACGGCTGATACGCAGTATTTT	CASSEGRLTADTQYF
TRBV5-5	.	TRBJ2-5	.	14	TGTGCCAGCAGCCTCGGGATCAGTTTGGAGACCCAGTACTTC	CASSLGISLETQYF
TRBV6-1	.	TRBJ2-3	.	13	TGTGCCAGCAGTGACACAGGGCCCGATACGCAGTATTTT	CASSDTGPDTQYF
TRBV29-1	TRBD1	TRBJ1-2	.	13	TGCAGCGCATGGACAGGCCAGGGCTATGGCTACACCTTC	CSAWTGQGYGYTF
TRBV14	TRBD2	TRBJ2-1	.	18	TGTGCCAGCAGCCAGGCTCACCTAACTAGCGGGGGGGCGAATGAGCAGTTCTTC	CASSQAHLTSGGANEQFF
TRBV28	.	TRBJ1-5	once	13	TGTGCCAGCAGTCCACCCCGGGGGAGAGCCCAGCATTTT	CASSPPRGRAQHF
TRBV27	.	TRBJ2-1	.	13	TGTGCCAGCAGTGATGACAGTCGGGATGAGCAGTTCTTC	CASSDDSRDEQFF
TRBV5-1	TRBD2	TRBJ2-7	.	14	TGCGCCAGCAGCTTGCAACTAGCGGGGGCTGAGCAGTACTTC	CASSLQLAGAEQYF
TRBV16	.	TRBJ1-5	.	16	TGTGCCAGCAGCCAATGGGTCGGGGGGGGCAATCAGCCCCAGCATTTT	CASSQWVGGGNQPQHF
TRBV18	.	TRBJ1-2	.	13	TGTGCCAGCTCACCACCTCAGGGCGAAGGCTACACCTTC	CASSPPQGEGYTF
TRBV29-1	TRBD2	TRBJ2-7	.	16	TGCAGCGTGGCCACCCTGGGACTAGCGTCGTCCTACGAGCAGTACTTC	CSVATLGLASSYEQYF
TRBV5-1	TRBD1	TRBJ1-5	.	15	TGCGCCAGCAGCGAAGGGACAGGGGAGAGTCAGCCCCAGCATTTT	CASSEGTGESQPQHF
TRBV6-1	TRBD1	TRBJ1-2	.	13	TGTGCCAGCAGTGAGGGACAGTTCTATGGCTACACCTTC	CASSEGQFYGYTF
TRBV9	TRBD1	TRBJ1-6	once	16	TGTGCCAGCAGCGTAGGACAGGGGAGAGGTGATTCACCCCTCCACTTT	CASSVGQGRGDSPLHF
TRBV19	.	TRBJ1-6	.	12	TGTGCCAGTAGTACCTTGAGGGAATCCCTCCACTTT	CASSTLRESLHF
TRBV29-1	.	TRBJ2-7	.	12	TGCAGCGCGAGGGGCCCGACAGGAGAGCAGTACTTC	CSARGPTGEQYF
TRBV5-1	TRBD2	TRBJ2-7	.	15	TGCGCCAGCAGCAGCGGGACTCCCAGCTCCTACGAGCAGTACTTC	CASSSGTPSSYEQYF
TRBV19	TRBD1	TRBJ1-5	.	15	TGTGCCAGTAGACCGGACAGGTCCCTGGATCAGCCCCAGCATTTT	CASRPDRSLDQPQHF
TRBV19	TRBD1	TRBJ1-5	.	13	TGTGCCAGTAGAGCACCGGGACAGGGGAGGTGGCATTTT	CASRAPGQGRWHF
TRBV6-4	.	TRBJ2-1	.	14	TGTGCCAGCAGTGGAAATACAGGGAAGGAGGCACAGTTCTTC	CASSGNTGKEAQFF
TRBV5-1	.	TRBJ1-2	.	13	TGCGCCAGCAGCTTGGCGGGGGGCGATGGCTACACCTTC	CASSLAGGDGYTF
TRBV10-1	.	TRBJ2-5	.	15	TGCGCCAGCAGTGAGTCCAGGACTGCCCAAGAGACCCAGTACTTC	CASSESRTAQETQYF
TRBV14	TRBD1	TRBJ1-4	.	16	TGTGCCAGCAGCCAAGATAGCGTCAGGGGGGATGAAAAACTGTTTTTT	CASSQDSVRGDEKLFF
TRBV2	TRBD2	TRBJ2-7	once	15	TGTGCCAGCAGAGCCCGAGGTGCGGGGGAACTCGAGCAGTACTTC	CASRARGAGELEQYF
TRBV5-4	TRBD1	TRBJ1-1	.	17	TGTGCCAGCAGCTTGGGAGAGGGACAGGGAGAGAACACTGAAGCTTTCTTT	CASSLGEGQGENTEAFF
TRBV7-9	.	TRBJ1-1	.	15	TGTGCCAGCAGCTTAGCAAGGGGTGTGAACACTGAAGCTTTCTTT	CASSLARGVNTEAFF
TRBV15	.	TRBJ1-5	.	15	TGTGCCACCAGCAGAGAGTTGGGGGGACATCAGCCCCAGCATTTT	CATSRELGGHQPQHF
TRBV30	.	TRBJ2-3	once	12	TGTGCCTGGACTCAGGGCACAGATACGCAGTATTTT	CAWTQGTDTQYF
TRBV6-1	TRBD1	TRBJ1-6	.	15	TGTGCCAGCAGTGCACGACAGGGGGCGGATACACCCCTCCACTTT	CASSARQGADTPLHF
TRBV2	TRBD1	TRBJ1-6	.	16	TGTGCCAGCAGTGTTGGCGGATGGACAGGGAGTTCACCCCTCCACTTT	CASSVGGWTGSSPLHF
TRBV11-2	TRBD1	TRBJ2-1	.	13	TGTGCCAGCAGCTTAGACAGGGGGAGTGAGCAGTTCTTC	CASSLDRGSEQFF
TRBV19	TRBD1	TRBJ2-3	.	14	TGTGCCAGTAATCTAGGGGGCCCGTCAAATACGCAGTATTTT	CASNLGGPSNTQYF
TRBV11-2	TRBD2	TRBJ2-1	.	15	TGTGCCAGCAGCCTACGGACTAGCGGGGGGGATGAGCAGTTCTTC	CASSLRTSGGDEQFF
TRBV2	TRBD1	TRBJ1-4	few	15	TGTGCCAGCAGCGGCTCCTCAGGGGGCATTCGAAAACTGTTTTTT	CASSGSSGGIRKLFF
TRBV6-1	.	TRBJ2-1	.	12	TGTGCCAGCAGTGAGGGGGCGAATGAGCAGTTCTTC	CASSEGANEQFF